Following are 29 T cell receptor beta chains from one sample sequenced in a study of blood T cell repertoires in COVID-19. Only in-frame clones appear in the TCRdb table, and some are missing; sequencing was by immunoSEQ multiplex PCR. The sample records around 300,000 clones, 80% to 90% being singletons. Source material: PBMCs or T cells enriched from blood (not recorded which). These receptors all stem from a woman younger than 35 who had recovered from COVID-19.

This chain uses TRBV24-1 with TRBJ2-3; unclear D gene. This CDR3 contains 12 residues. V lost 9 bases and J lost 2, with 8 bases in between. CDR1 and CDR2 from the germline V gene are KGHDR and SFDVKD. The CDR3 region has the DNA TGTGCCACCGTGCCTAACACAGATACGCAGTATTTT. Translation: CATVPNTDTQYF.

DNA for the CDR3: TGCGCCAGCAGCGAGACAGATATAGCCAAAAACATTCAGTACTTC. This sequence encodes CASSETDIAKNIQYF. The chain links TRBV5-1 to TRBJ2-4; a weak D match, TRBD1 (5 bases). CDR3 length: 15 residues. With 4 bases removed from V and 0 bases from J, the gap between germline ends came to 11 bases. CDR1 is SGHRS and CDR2 is YFSETQ in the germline V gene.

Points on this clone: The same CDR3 also results from other DNA sequences found in this sample. The gene calls are TRBV9 and TRBJ1-3; D is undetermined. V gave up 0 bases and J gave up 1 base, with 5 bases separating them. Germline V gives CDR1 SGDLS, CDR2 YYNGEE. This CDR3 has 14 residues. CDR3 amino acids: CASSVGVSGNTIYF. CDR3 in DNA: TGTGCCAGCAGCGTAGGCGTATCTGGAAACACCATATATTTT.

V gene TRBV4-2 combines with J gene TRBJ2-2; 10 bases fit TRBD1. CDR3 length: 17 amino acids. The germline CDR1 and CDR2 sequences are LGHNA and YNFKEQ. V lost 1 base and J lost 3; bases outside the gene matches: 5. The CDR3 sequence: CASSQAEGQGYTGELFF. The CDR3 region has the DNA TGTGCCAGCAGCCAAGCTGAGGGACAGGGGTACACCGGGGAGCTGTTTTTT.

This clone has only one observation. V and J are TRBV5-4 and TRBJ2-7; the match to TRBD1 covers 12 bases. Germline V gives CDR1 SGHNT, CDR2 YYREEE (reference sequence). This CDR3 comprises 15 residues. The junction had 3 bases not matched to a gene; V was cut back by 1 base and J by 4 bases. The CDR3 DNA is TGTGCCAGCAGCTTGCCGGGACAGGGGGCTTACGAGCAGTACTTC. It encodes CASSLPGQGAYEQYF.

The chain employs TRBV18 and TRBJ1-2, with D maybe TRBD1 (5 bases). V was shortened by 2 bases and J by 3 bases, with 16 bases between the two germline ends. Germline V gene sequence: CDR1 KGHSH, CDR2 LQKENI. The CDR3 is made up of 16 amino acids. CDR3 sequence reads: CASSPVEGRGYYGYTF. In DNA, the CDR3 is TGTGCCAGCTCACCAGTCGAGGGACGGGGGTACTATGGCTACACCTTC. The variable domain in full, with the rest retrieved from reference TRBV18 and TRBJ1-2, is NAGVMQNPRHLVRRRGQEARLRCSPMKGHSHVYWYRQLPEEGLKFMVYLQKENIIDESGMPKERFSAEFPKEGPSILRIQQVVRGDSAAYFCASSPVEGRGYYGYTFGSGTRLTVV.

The chain uses TRBV15 and TRBJ1-5, with D uncertain. The CDR3 extends over 16 amino acids. Trimming stripped 0 bases from V and 2 bases from J, with 11 bases between. Per the germline V gene, CDR1 is LNHNV and CDR2 is YYDKDF (reference sequence). Here the CDR3 reads CATSRDRTEGNQPQHF. DNA for the CDR3: TGTGCCACCAGCAGAGACAGGACGGAGGGCAATCAGCCCCAGCATTTT.

The chain is built from TRBV2 and TRBJ2-7; TRBD2 matches 9 bases. J lost 0 bases, V lost 8 bases, and 5 bases had no gene match. The CDR3 covers 14 residues. Germline V gene lookup returns CDR1 SNHLY and CDR2 FYNNEI. The CDR3 protein is CASEVAGASYEQYF. CDR3 DNA sequence: TGTGCCAGCGAGGTAGCGGGGGCCTCCTACGAGCAGTACTTC.

The chain is built from TRBV11-2 and TRBJ1-1; D ambiguous. V was pared by 3 bases and J by 1 base, with 3 bases between. Germline CDR1 reads SGHAT; CDR2 reads FQNNGV. CDR3 length: 12 residues. Here the CDR3 reads CASSFGNTEAFF. CDR3 nucleotide sequence: TGTGCCAGCAGCTTCGGGAACACTGAAGCTTTCTTT.

The chain is built from TRBV28 and TRBJ1-5; 8 bases fit TRBD1. This CDR3 is 14 amino acids long. With 8 bases clipped from V and 1 base from J, the junction kept 4 bases outside the gene matches. In germline, CDR1 is MDHEN, CDR2 SYDVKM. The DNA of the CDR3 is TGTGCCAGCTATACAGGGGGGAGCAATCAGCCCCAGCATTTT. This sequence encodes CASYTGGSNQPQHF.

CDR3 residues: CASSRQGAMSYEQYF. Here the CDR3 DNA reads TGTGCCAGCAGTCGACAGGGGGCGATGTCCTACGAGCAGTACTTC. The V gene is TRBV27, the J gene TRBJ2-7, with 10 bases matching TRBD1. With V trimmed by 5 bases and J by 1 base, 5 bases remained unmatched. Germline CDR1 and CDR2: MNHEY and SMNVEV (reference sequence). The CDR3 runs 15 residues.

The V call is TRBV5-1, the J call TRBJ1-6, with D perhaps TRBD1 (6 bases). The CDR3 is made up of 17 amino acids. Trimming removed 5 bases at V and 0 bases at J, with 15 bases between. Germline values: CDR1 SGHRS, CDR2 YFSETQ. In nucleotides, the CDR3 is TGCGCCAGCAGAACCGGGACACATAGCTCCTATAATTCACCCCTCCACTTT. It translates to CASRTGTHSSYNSPLHF.

V and J are TRBV16 and TRBJ1-4; D gene unclear. V gave up 1 base and J gave up 6 bases, with 9 bases separating them. Germline CDR1 KGHSY, CDR2 FQNENV. The CDR3 runs 14 residues. CDR3 sequence reads: CASSQFVRDEKLFF. The DNA for the CDR3 is TGTGCCAGCAGCCAATTTGTCCGGGATGAAAAACTGTTTTTT.

The genes are TRBV7-9 and TRBJ2-6, with D hard to call. V gave up 1 base and J gave up 4 bases, with 20 bases separating them. The CDR3 has 19 residues. Per the germline V gene, CDR1 is SEHNR and CDR2 is FQNEAQ (reference sequence). CDR3 amino acids: CASSLVNSYGFGGANVLTF. In nucleotides, the CDR3 is TGTGCCAGCAGCTTAGTAAATTCGTATGGGTTCGGGGGGGCCAACGTCCTGACTTTC. The full variable domain, its missing parts supplied by reference TRBV7-9 and TRBJ2-6, is DTGVSQNPRHKITKRGQNVTFRCDPISEHNRLYWYRQTLGQGPEFLTYFQNEAQLEKSRLLSDRFSAERPKGSFSTLEIQRTEQGDSAMYLCASSLVNSYGFGGANVLTFGAGSRLTVL.

The chain carries TRBV11-2 and TRBJ1-2; TRBD1 is a possible D gene (5 bases). The V gene lost 5 bases and the J gene lost 4 bases, with 20 bases spanning the gap. Germline V CDR1 and CDR2: SGHAT, FQNNGV. This CDR3 is 16 amino acids long. DNA for the CDR3: TGTGCCAGCAGCCGTAAGGGAGGGGCGCGGAGCTATGGCTACACCTTC. Translation: CASSRKGGARSYGYTF.

The rearrangement links TRBV3-1 (or the pseudogene TRBV3-2) to TRBJ1-4; a possible D gene is TRBD1 (5 bases). The CDR3 totals 16 residues. V lost 0 bases and J 3 bases, leaving 11 bases between the germline ends. Germline lookup yields CDR1 LGHDT and CDR2 YNNKEL (reference sequence). CDR3 sequence reads: CASSQDLTVPNEKLFF. CDR3 sequence (DNA): TGTGCCAGCAGCCAAGATTTGACAGTTCCTAATGAAAAACTGTTTTTT.

The gene calls are TRBV5-1 and TRBJ2-7; D is ambiguous. Trimming removed 1 base from V and 2 bases from J, with 7 bases in between. Germline V gene data show CDR1 as SGHRS and CDR2 as YFSETQ. CDR3 length: 13 amino acids. CDR3 in DNA: TGCGCCAGCAGCTTGAACGGAGCCTACGAGCAGTACTTC. Residues: CASSLNGAYEQYF.

The rearrangement links TRBV6-5 to TRBJ2-1; 14 positions match TRBD2. The germline V gene has CDR1 MNHEY and CDR2 SVGAGI. This CDR3 spans 15 amino acids. The J segment lost 13 bases and the V segment lost 6 bases, leaving 11 bases of the junction unmatched. The CDR3 reads CASSQDPGLAGVQFF. The CDR3 nucleotides read TGTGCCAGCAGCCAGGACCCGGGACTAGCGGGGGTCCAGTTCTTC.

This chain connects TRBV21-1 to TRBJ1-2. TRBV21-1 is a pseudogene segment. The CDR3 totals 16 residues. In DNA form, the CDR3 reads TGTGCCAGCAGCAAAGGGCGGCAGTTAGCTAACTATGGCTACACCTTC. The encoded protein is CASSKGRQLANYGYTF.

The chain has TRBV5-1 and TRBJ2-1; TRBD2 agrees at 14 bases. Trimming cost V 4 bases and J 7 bases; bases outside gene matches: 10. Per germline, CDR1 SGHRS and CDR2 YFSETQ. This CDR3 is built from 17 residues. CDR3 sequence reads: CASSPGLAGGLVNEQFF. The CDR3, as DNA: TGCGCCAGCAGCCCCGGACTAGCGGGGGGCCTAGTGAATGAGCAGTTCTTC.

The chain couples TRBV28 to TRBJ2-2; the match to TRBD2 covers 12 bases. V dropped 5 bases and J dropped 1; count of bases not matched to a gene: 8. Germline V gene lookup returns CDR1 MDHEN and CDR2 SYDVKM. The CDR3 totals 18 residues. CDR3 sequence: CASSQTSGGTQNTGELFF. DNA for the CDR3: TGTGCCAGCAGTCAAACTAGCGGGGGGACGCAGAACACCGGGGAGCTGTTTTTT.

The chain links TRBV19 to TRBJ1-1; D is unclear. Per germline, CDR1 LNHDA and CDR2 SQIVND (reference sequence). There are 13 residues in the CDR3. With 3 bases removed from V and 4 bases from J, the gap between germline ends came to 9 bases. Written as DNA, the CDR3 is TGTGCCAGTAGTATCGCGGGAGCCACTGAAGCTTTCTTT. Protein product: CASSIAGATEAFF.

V gene TRBV6-1 combines with J gene TRBJ1-2; 7 bases are a match to TRBD1. Germline-derived CDR1 and CDR2 are MNHNS and SASEGT. The ends lost 1 base at V and 1 base at J; junction bases unmatched: 3. CDR3 size: 15 residues. CDR3 DNA: TGTGCCAGCAGTGAAGGAGGGGGCAATAACTATGGCTACACCTTC. It translates to CASSEGGGNNYGYTF.

This clone qualifies as medium-sized (0.01 to 0.1%). The chain couples TRBV6-5 to TRBJ1-6; 7 bases agree with TRBD1. Germline CDR1 is MNHEY and CDR2 is SVGAGI. Unmatched junction bases numbered 5, after V lost 2 bases and J lost 7 bases. The CDR3 is 15 residues long. The CDR3 DNA reads as TGTGCCAGCAGTTACGGCGGGGACAGAAATTCACCCCTCCACTTT. It codes for CASSYGGDRNSPLHF.

The CDR3 protein is CASSTRQGSNTEAFF. The CDR3 nucleotides are TGTGCCAGCAGCACCCGACAGGGCTCTAACACTGAAGCTTTCTTT. The V gene is TRBV5-4, the J gene TRBJ1-1, with 7 positions matching TRBD1. Germline V lookup: CDR1 SGHNT, CDR2 YYREEE (reference sequence). This CDR3 has 15 amino acids. With 4 bases clipped from V and 2 bases from J, the junction kept 8 bases outside the gene matches.

This sequence joins TRBV14 and TRBJ2-7, with a tentative D call TRBD1 (7 bases). The CDR3 covers 15 residues. The V end was cut by 5 bases, the J end by 2 bases, with 16 bases between. The germline CDR1 and CDR2 sequences are SGHDN and FVKESK. The CDR3 DNA sequence: TGTGCCAGCAGCTCCGGCGGGACAGCACCCTACGAGCAGTACTTC. This gives the protein CASSSGGTAPYEQYF.

This clone was picked up one time. CDR3 DNA sequence: TGTGCCAGCAGTTTGGGGCCGGCTGACAGGGGGAACACCGGGGAGCTGTTTTTT. This encodes CASSLGPADRGNTGELFF. This chain joins TRBV27 and TRBJ2-2; TRBD1 aligns across 8 bases. Germline loops: CDR1 MNHEY, CDR2 SMNVEV (reference sequence). Trimming took 3 bases from V and 1 from J; bases not matched to a gene: 10. This CDR3 has 18 residues.

Only one count was recorded for this clone. The chain recombines TRBV7-9 with TRBJ1-2; D uncertain. CDR3 length: 13 residues. V gave up 0 bases and J gave up 6 bases, with 8 bases separating them. The germline CDR1 and CDR2 sequences are SEHNR and FQNEAQ (reference sequence). Here the CDR3 DNA reads TGTGCCAGCAGCTTAGCGCCGGGAAATGGCTACACCTTC. Its protein is CASSLAPGNGYTF.

The genes are TRBV18 and TRBJ2-2; possibly TRBD1 for D (5 bases). Trimming removed 1 base from V and 0 bases from J, with 6 bases in between. Germline V lookup: CDR1 KGHSH, CDR2 LQKENI. The CDR3 has 15 residues. Here the CDR3 reads CASSPQGTNTGELFF. In nucleotides, the CDR3 is TGTGCCAGCTCACCACAGGGGACGAACACCGGGGAGCTGTTTTTT.